One and the same sample provided the 18 T cell receptor beta chains below, sequenced in a study of cytomegalovirus exposure and HLA in healthy donors. Method: immunoSEQ multiplex PCR; TCRdb's copy keeps in-frame clones and lacks some. The table lists roughly 220,000 clones, 65% to 85% of them singletons, with roughly an eighth in the top ten. Source material: PBMCs. The receptors stem from a woman younger than 45 in good health and CMV-seropositive.

The chain links TRBV11-2 to TRBJ1-1, with 9 bases lining up with TRBD1. The CDR3 runs 15 residues. With 4 bases clipped from V and 1 base from J, the junction kept 4 bases outside the gene matches. CDR1 SGHAT and CDR2 FQNNGV come from the germline V gene. CDR3 sequence reads: CASSSGTGPNTEAFF. CDR3 nucleotides: TGTGCCAGCAGCTCGGGGACAGGGCCGAACACTGAAGCTTTCTTT. The whole variable domain, remainder taken from reference TRBV11-2 and TRBJ1-1, is EAGVAQSPRYKIIEKRQSVAFWCNPISGHATLYWYQQILGQGPKLLIQFQNNGVVDDSQLPKDRFSAERLKGVDSTLKIQPAKLEDSAVYLCASSSGTGPNTEAFFGQGTRLTVV.

This chain joins TRBV5-1 and TRBJ2-7; TRBD1 matches at 8 bases. Trimming cost V 5 bases and J 2 bases; bases outside gene matches: 9. Per germline, CDR1 SGHRS and CDR2 YFSETQ. The CDR3 runs 15 residues. The CDR3, as DNA: TGCGCCAGCAGACGGGGCAGGGGGCTGCCCTACGAGCAGTACTTC. Encoded protein: CASRRGRGLPYEQYF.

The rearrangement links TRBV9 to TRBJ1-4; 10 positions agree with TRBD1. This CDR3 is 18 amino acids long. Looked up from germline, CDR1 is SGDLS and CDR2 is YYNGEE. V lost 4 bases, J lost 2 bases, and 11 bases stayed unmatched. In DNA form, the CDR3 reads TGTGCCAGCAGCAGATCCGGGACAGGGGTTTCGACTAATGAAAAACTGTTTTTT. It codes for CASSRSGTGVSTNEKLFF.

The CDR3 loop is CASGGRDGAKNIQYF. The CDR3 DNA reads as TGTGCCAGCGGTGGGAGGGATGGGGCCAAAAACATTCAGTACTTC. The chain carries TRBV6-5 and TRBJ2-4; 7 bases agree with TRBD2. In germline, CDR1 is MNHEY, CDR2 SVGAGI. The V gene end was trimmed by 8 bases and the J gene end by 1 base; junction bases not matched to a gene: 8. There are 15 residues in the CDR3.

This clone was seen once. The rearrangement uses TRBV5-1 and TRBJ2-5; D is undetermined. Germline loops: CDR1 SGHRS, CDR2 YFSETQ. Trimming pared 0 bases from V and 4 bases from J, leaving 13 bases between. This CDR3 is 15 amino acids long. CDR3 bases: TGCGCCAGCAGCTTGGGACAAGCCCTAGGAGAGACCCAGTACTTC. It codes for CASSLGQALGETQYF.

V is TRBV7-9 and J is TRBJ2-7; 10 bases fit TRBD2. The CDR3 totals 13 residues. Trimming cost V 10 bases and J 2 bases; bases outside gene matches: 5. From germline, CDR1 is SEHNR and CDR2 FQNEAQ (reference sequence). CDR3 in DNA: TGTGCCACTCAAGCGGGAGGGCCCTACGAGCAGTACTTC. As protein: CATQAGGPYEQYF.

This chain joins TRBV6-5 and TRBJ1-1, with a possible D match to TRBD1 (6 bases). This CDR3 is 12 amino acids long. With 6 bases removed from V and 7 bases from J, the gap between germline ends came to 12 bases. Germline lookup yields CDR1 MNHEY and CDR2 SVGAGI. CDR3 residues: CASRYREGEAFF. The CDR3 DNA sequence: TGTGCCAGCAGATACAGGGAAGGTGAAGCTTTCTTT.

This sequence joins TRBV30 and TRBJ1-2, with D hard to call. CDR3 length: 13 residues. V was trimmed by 0 bases and J by 4 bases, leaving 9 bases between them. Germline-derived CDR1 and CDR2 are GTSNPN and SVGIG (reference sequence). The CDR3 spells CAWSVRRVYGYTF. CDR3 bases: TGTGCCTGGAGTGTCCGGCGAGTCTATGGCTACACCTTC.

The chain couples TRBV6-1 to TRBJ1-2; D not resolved. From germline, CDR1 is MNHNS and CDR2 SASEGT. The CDR3 loop spans 14 amino acids. The ends were cut back, 2 bases at V and 0 bases at J, with 7 bases in the middle. As DNA, the CDR3 is TGTGCCAGCAGTGAATATGTAACTAACTATGGCTACACCTTC. Amino acid sequence: CASSEYVTNYGYTF.

This chain connects TRBV10-3 to TRBJ2-7; D might be TRBD1 or TRBD2, each matching 5 bases. V lost 9 bases and J 7 bases, leaving 13 bases between the germline ends. Germline values: CDR1 ENHRY, CDR2 SYGVKD. This CDR3 spans 11 amino acids. CDR3 amino acids: CAMGPGNEQYF. For the CDR3, the DNA is TGTGCCATGGGACCAGGGAATGAGCAGTACTTC.

The chain couples TRBV7-8 to TRBJ2-7, with 7 bases fitting TRBD2. Trimming took 10 bases from V and 4 from J; bases not matched to a gene: 19. This CDR3 has 16 residues. CDR1 and CDR2 from the germline V gene are SGHVS and FQNEAQ. The CDR3 DNA reads as TGTGCCACACACAAACGGGGGGATTCCCTCCTTTACGAGCAGTACTTC. Its protein product is CATHKRGDSLLYEQYF.

The rearrangement uses TRBV29-1 and TRBJ2-4; D possibly corresponds to TRBD1 (7 bases). The CDR3 length is 13 residues. Trimming pared 4 bases from V and 7 bases from J, leaving 14 bases between. Germline lookup yields CDR1 SQVTM and CDR2 ANQGSEA. The CDR3 nucleotides read TGCAGCGTTGTTGGAGGGGGCTTGAACATTCAGTACTTC. Translating gives CSVVGGGLNIQYF.

This clone was detected only a few times. The J gene is TRBJ1-2, the V gene TRBV12-5; D remains unclear. Germline V gene lookup returns CDR1 LGHNT and CDR2 FRNRAP. The V end lost 1 base, the J end lost 7 bases, and 7 bases lay between the germline ends. This CDR3 is built from 12 residues. The CDR3 reads CASGLEGGGYTF. The CDR3 nucleotides are TGTGCTAGTGGTTTGGAAGGTGGTGGCTACACCTTC.

Here the CDR3 DNA reads TGTGCCACCTTTGAGAGCTCCTACAATGAGCAGTTCTTC. Translation: CATFESSYNEQFF. V gene TRBV10-3 combines with J gene TRBJ2-1; no definite D call. With 10 bases removed from V and 0 bases from J, the gap between germline ends came to 10 bases. The CDR3 is 13 amino acids. Germline values: CDR1 ENHRY, CDR2 SYGVKD.

The chain combines TRBV11-2 with TRBJ1-1, with a tentative D call TRBD1 (5 bases). V gave up 0 bases and J gave up 9 bases, with 14 bases separating them. Germline values: CDR1 SGHAT, CDR2 FQNNGV. The CDR3 consists of 14 residues. As DNA, the CDR3 is TGTGCCAGCAGCTTAGATAAGGGGCGTTTGAAAGCTTTCTTT. It codes for CASSLDKGRLKAFF.

The chain is built from TRBV19 and TRBJ2-6; 7 nucleotides match TRBD1. V lost 7 bases to trimming and J lost 0 bases; unmatched junction nucleotides: 6. CDR3 length: 16 residues. From germline, CDR1 is LNHDA and CDR2 SQIVND (reference sequence). The CDR3: CASKTGSSSGANVLTF. DNA for the CDR3: TGTGCCAGTAAGACAGGGTCCTCCTCTGGGGCCAACGTCCTGACTTTC.

The chain links TRBV5-1 to TRBJ1-1; D possibly corresponds to TRBD1 (5 bases). The CDR3 length is 13 residues. Trimming removed 4 bases from V and 4 bases from J, with 11 bases in between. CDR1 and CDR2 (germline): SGHRS, YFSETQ. CDR3 residues: CASSTREATEAFF. The CDR3, as DNA: TGCGCCAGCAGCACCAGGGAGGCCACTGAAGCTTTCTTT.

The chain joins TRBV28 to TRBJ1-5, with D possibly TRBD1 on 6 matching bases. CDR1 MDHEN and CDR2 SYDVKM come from the germline V gene. This CDR3 is 14 amino acids long. V shed 7 bases and J shed 6 bases, with 16 bases lying between them. The CDR3 here is CASNRDKLGQPQHF. The CDR3 bases are TGTGCCAGCAACCGGGACAAATTAGGTCAGCCCCAGCATTTT.